The entry that follows covers one T cell receptor beta chain sequence. What it recognizes is unknown. The data originate from a study of T cell responses to AZD1222 COVID-19 vaccine. Background on the study: Pooled together were second doses at about 4 or about 12 weeks.

From germline, CDR1 is MNHEY and CDR2 SVGEGT. This CDR3 region has 17 residues. The trim removed 5 bases at V and 4 bases at J, leaving 13 bases unmatched. Findings and caveats of the study: Repertoire sampling was restricted to post-peak T cell response timepoints.

Sequencing used immunoSEQ multiplex PCR; TCRdb keeps in-frame clones, though not all of them. This table has more than 95,000 clones, 88% appearing once. J is TRBJ2-7 and V is TRBV6-2 or TRBV6-3; 11 bases fit TRBD2. The origin of this receptor is an adult in good health. Specimen: peripheral blood, collected on day 0 of AZD1222 vaccination. CDR3 loop: CASSQHDLAGGRYEQYF. As DNA, the CDR3 is TGTGCCAGCAGTCAGCACGACCTAGCGGGAGGAAGGTACGAGCAGTACTTC.